This record looks at one T cell receptor (beta chain) sequence and its context. The sample originates from a study of immune cell composition in non-small cell lung cancer. DNA was extracted from unsorted cell suspensions stored frozen. Here immunoSEQ multiplex PCR was the method, and the copy in TCRdb shows in-frame clones only, minus some. The repertoire holds roughly 14,000 clones, with 81% as singletons. The CDR3 spans 15 residues. From germline, CDR1 is SGHRS and CDR2 YFSETQ. V lost 0 bases to trimming and J lost 8 bases, with 14 bases between them. Sample: lung tumor tissue. This chain connects TRBV5-1 to TRBJ1-4, with a tentative D call TRBD1 (5 bases). This TCR came from a human donor with non-small cell lung cancer. CDR3 in DNA: TGCGCCAGCAGCTTGGGGAGAGGGGAGGGCGAAAAACTGTTTTTT. This gives the protein CASSLGRGEGEKLFF.